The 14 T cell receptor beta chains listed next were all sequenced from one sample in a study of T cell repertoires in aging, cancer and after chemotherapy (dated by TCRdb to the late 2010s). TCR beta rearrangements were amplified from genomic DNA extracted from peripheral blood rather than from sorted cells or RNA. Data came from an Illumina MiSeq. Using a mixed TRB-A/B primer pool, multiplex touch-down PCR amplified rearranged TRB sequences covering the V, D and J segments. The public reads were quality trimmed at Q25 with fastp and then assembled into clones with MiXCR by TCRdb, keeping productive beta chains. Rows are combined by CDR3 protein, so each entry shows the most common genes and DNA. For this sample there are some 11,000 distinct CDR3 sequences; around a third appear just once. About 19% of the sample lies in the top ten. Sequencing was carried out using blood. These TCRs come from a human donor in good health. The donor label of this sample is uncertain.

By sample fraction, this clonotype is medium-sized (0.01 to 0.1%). The DNA of the CDR3 is TGTGCCACCAGCAGCAGAAATGGTGATGAAAAACTGTTTTTT. This codes for CATSSRNGDEKLFF. The chain uses TRBV15 and TRBJ1-4; no definite D call. In germline, CDR1 is LNHNV, CDR2 YYDKDF (reference sequence). The CDR3 has 14 amino acids. V was clipped by 3 bases and J by 6 bases, with 11 bases between them.

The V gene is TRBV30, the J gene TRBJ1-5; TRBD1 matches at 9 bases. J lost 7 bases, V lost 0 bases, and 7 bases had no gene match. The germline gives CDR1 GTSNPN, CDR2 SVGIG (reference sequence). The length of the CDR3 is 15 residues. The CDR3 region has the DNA TGTGCCTGGAGTGTCGGGGGGACAGGGAAACAGCCCCAGCATTTT. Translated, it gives CAWSVGGTGKQPQHF.

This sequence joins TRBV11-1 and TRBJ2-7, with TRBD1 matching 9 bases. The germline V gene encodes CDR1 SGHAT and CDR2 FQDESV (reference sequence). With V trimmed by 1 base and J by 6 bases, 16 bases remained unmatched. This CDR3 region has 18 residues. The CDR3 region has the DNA TGTGCCAGCAGCTTAGATAGCTTCGGACAGGGGAGGTTGGCCGAGCAGTACTTC. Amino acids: CASSLDSFGQGRLAEQYF.

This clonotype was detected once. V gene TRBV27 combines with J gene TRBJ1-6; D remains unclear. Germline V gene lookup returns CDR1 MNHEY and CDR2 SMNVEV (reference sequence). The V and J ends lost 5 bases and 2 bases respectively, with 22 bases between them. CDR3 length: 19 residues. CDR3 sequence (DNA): TGTGCCAGCAGTACCCGGCCTGACCAGGATCATACCTATAATTCACCCCTCCACTTT. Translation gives CASSTRPDQDHTYNSPLHF.

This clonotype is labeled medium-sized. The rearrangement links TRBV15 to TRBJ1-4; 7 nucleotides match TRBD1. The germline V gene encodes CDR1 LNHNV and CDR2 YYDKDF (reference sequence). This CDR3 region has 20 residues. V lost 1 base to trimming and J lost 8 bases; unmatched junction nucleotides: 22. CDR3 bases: TGTGCCACCAGCAGAGTTTTGTTAACAGGGGCTATTAACCGAGCCGAAAAACTGTTTTTT. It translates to CATSRVLLTGAINRAEKLFF.

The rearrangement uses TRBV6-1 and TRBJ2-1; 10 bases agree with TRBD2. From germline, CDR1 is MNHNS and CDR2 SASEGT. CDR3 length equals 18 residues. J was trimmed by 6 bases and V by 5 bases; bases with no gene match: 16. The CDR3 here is CASSFNLWGTSALNEQFF. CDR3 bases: TGTGCCAGCAGTTTCAACCTATGGGGGACTAGCGCCCTCAATGAGCAGTTCTTC.

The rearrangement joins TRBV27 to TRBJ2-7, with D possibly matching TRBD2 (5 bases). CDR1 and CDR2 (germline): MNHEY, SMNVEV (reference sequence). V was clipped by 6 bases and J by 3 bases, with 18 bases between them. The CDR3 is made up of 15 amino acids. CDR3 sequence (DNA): TGTGCCAGCAGAACCCCCGCCCGGGATTACTACGAGCAGTACTTC. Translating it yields CASRTPARDYYEQYF.

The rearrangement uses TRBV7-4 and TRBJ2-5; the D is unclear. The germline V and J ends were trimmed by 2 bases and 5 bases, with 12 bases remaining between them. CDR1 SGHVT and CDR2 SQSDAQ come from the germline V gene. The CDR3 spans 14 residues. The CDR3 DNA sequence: TGTGCCAGCAGCTTAACTGGGTTTGCGGAGACCCAGTACTTC. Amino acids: CASSLTGFAETQYF.

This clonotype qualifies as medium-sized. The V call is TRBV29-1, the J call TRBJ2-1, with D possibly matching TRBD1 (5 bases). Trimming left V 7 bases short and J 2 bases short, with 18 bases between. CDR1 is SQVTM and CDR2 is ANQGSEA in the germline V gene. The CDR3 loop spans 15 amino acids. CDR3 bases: TGCAGCGGAAATCAAGACAGTTTAGCCTACAATGAGCAGTTCTTC. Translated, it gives CSGNQDSLAYNEQFF.

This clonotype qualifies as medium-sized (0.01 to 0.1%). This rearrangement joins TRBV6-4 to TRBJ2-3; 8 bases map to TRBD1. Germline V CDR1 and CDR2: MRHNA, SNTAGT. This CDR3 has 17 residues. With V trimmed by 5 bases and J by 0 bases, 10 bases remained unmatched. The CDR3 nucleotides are TGTGCCAGCAGTCGAGAAACCGGGACAGGTAGCACAGATACGCAGTATTTT. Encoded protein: CASSRETGTGSTDTQYF.

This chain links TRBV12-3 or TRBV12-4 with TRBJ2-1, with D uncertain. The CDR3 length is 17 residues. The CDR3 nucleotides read TGTGCTAGTGGTTTGGGCAATCTGCGTACTATACACAATGAGCAGTTCTTC. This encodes CASGLGNLRTIHNEQFF.

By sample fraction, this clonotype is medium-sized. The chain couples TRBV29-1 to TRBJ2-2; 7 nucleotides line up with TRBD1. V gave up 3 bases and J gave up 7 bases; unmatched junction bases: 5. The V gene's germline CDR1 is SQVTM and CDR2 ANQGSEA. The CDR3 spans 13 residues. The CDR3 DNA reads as TGCAGCGTTGACCTGACAGGGCACGGGGAGCTGTTTTTT. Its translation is CSVDLTGHGELFF.

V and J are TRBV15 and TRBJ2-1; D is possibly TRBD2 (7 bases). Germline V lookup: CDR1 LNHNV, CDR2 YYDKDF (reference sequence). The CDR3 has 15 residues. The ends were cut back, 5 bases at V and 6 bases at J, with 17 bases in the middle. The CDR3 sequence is CATSGGLEGGNEQFF. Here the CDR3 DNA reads TGTGCCACCAGCGGCGGACTAGAGGGGGGCAATGAGCAGTTCTTC.

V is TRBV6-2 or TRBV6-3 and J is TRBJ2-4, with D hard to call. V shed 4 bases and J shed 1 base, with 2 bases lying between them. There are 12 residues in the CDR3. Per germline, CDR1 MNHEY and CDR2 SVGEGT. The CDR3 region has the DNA TGTGCCAGCAGTTTGGCCAAAAACATTCAGTACTTC. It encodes CASSLAKNIQYF.